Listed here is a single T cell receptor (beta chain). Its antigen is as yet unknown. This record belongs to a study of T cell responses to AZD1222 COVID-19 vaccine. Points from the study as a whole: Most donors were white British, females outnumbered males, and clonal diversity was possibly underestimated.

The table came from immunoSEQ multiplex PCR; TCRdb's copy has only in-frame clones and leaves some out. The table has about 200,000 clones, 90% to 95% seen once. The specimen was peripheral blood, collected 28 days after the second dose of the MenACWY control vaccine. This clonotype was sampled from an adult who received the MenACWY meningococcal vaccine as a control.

The CDR3 bases are TGTGCCAGCAGCCTAAGGACAGGGTCTGGAAACACCATATATTTT. Residues: CASSLRTGSGNTIYF. V is TRBV3-1 (or the pseudogene TRBV3-2) and J is TRBJ1-3; TRBD1 aligns across 8 bases. The ends lost 4 bases at V and 1 base at J; junction bases unmatched: 3. Germline V gene lookup returns CDR1 LGHDT and CDR2 YNNKEL (reference sequence). The CDR3 length is 15 residues.